The sequence of this TCR beta chain was determined in a study of regulatory dendritic cells for organ transplantation (dated by TCRdb to the late 2010s). For the study in its entirety: TCRbeta repertoires were sequenced from sorted naive and memory CD4+ and CD8+ T cells before and after allostimulation with regulatory or mature dendritic cells. The research as a whole found: Sequencing was done in only a couple of subjects, and the authors reported considerable heterogeneity between individuals in the alloreactive memory CD8+ T cell pool. Of the resting subsets, the one holding the most alloreactive TCR clonotypes was memory CD8+ T cells. The repertoires of naive CD4+ and CD8+ T cells were highly diverse, while memory cell repertoires were less diverse, with memory CD8+ cells being the most oligoclonal. In both subjects, allostimulation led to expansion of memory CD8+ clones, although regulatory dendritic cells appeared to cause more limited expansion than mature dendritic cells did.

The TCRbeta CDR3 regions were amplified in a multiplexed two-step PCR with Vbeta-specific forward primers and Jbeta-specific reverse primers. Through the immunoSEQ service, TCRbeta libraries were sequenced on an Illumina instrument. The source study handled its data this way. IMGT annotation was used to assign V, D and J genes, and synthetic CDR3 analogues were used to correct the counts for multiplex PCR bias. Repertoire clonality was computed in the immunoSEQ Analyzer as one minus normalized Shannon entropy. Clonal expansion was defined by Fisher's exact test with Benjamini-Hochberg false discovery rate control, using two-tailed P<0.01. TCRdb obtained this table from immuneACCESS and retained in-frame rearrangements with V and J assigned. These tables miss some clones; where compared with another copy, unresolved V genes account for less than half of the shortfall, and the remainder is unexplained. D and trimming come from the DNA, and the V and J calls and clone size come from that table. The sample table holds 25,000 to 30,000 clones, of which 75% to 80% were seen once. The ten largest clones add up to 2% to 2.5% of the sample.

From the cysteine through the phenylalanine, the CDR3 covers 14 amino acids. Solely the CDR3 DNA is kept, with 42 bases framed from the first base. Trimming removed 0 bases from V and 6 bases from J, leaving 11 bases between the germline ends. CDR1 is given as LNHDA and CDR2 as SQIVND, both from the germline V gene (reference sequence). FACS was used to sort CD4+ or CD8+ cells into naive T cells (CD45RA+) and memory T cells (CD45RO+). Two healthy control subjects provided the T cells used for TCR sequencing. For the mixed lymphocyte reactions, sorted T cell subsets left unstimulated acted as baseline controls. Genomic DNA was extracted with the Qiagen DNeasy Blood & Tissue Kit. On this clone: The antigen it binds to is not known. No base-level quality is on record; no much larger clone is a single base apart.

The V and J genes are TRBV19 and TRBJ1-2, with a weak D call of TRBD1 (6 bases match). The receptor comes from a human donor in good health. Sequences were obtained from memory CD4+ T cells from blood. Interpreted using the paper, the cell subset or site label stands for: CD45RO+ memory T cells. Read as DNA, the sequence is TGTGCCAGTAGTATAGATCGACAGGTCCATGGCTACACCTTC. Its protein reads: CASSIDRQVHGYTF.